The 21 T cell receptor beta chains below all came from one sample that was sequenced in a study of T cells after yellow fever vaccination. Via MiXCR, TCRdb re-called the 5' RACE reads, giving one row per CDR3 protein. The sample lists 350,000 to 450,000 distinct CDR3 sequences; around 19% were seen once. The source was PBMCs, collected before the yellow fever booster vaccination. The receptor source for this set is a man aged 18 to 30 who received the YFV17D yellow fever vaccine.

In its sample, this clonotype was seen a few times. This sequence joins TRBV5-6 and TRBJ2-5; possible D gene TRBD2, 7 bases. Germline lookup yields CDR1 SGHDT and CDR2 YYEEEE. The CDR3 totals 14 residues. Trimming stripped 3 bases from V and 5 bases from J, with 14 bases between. The CDR3 nucleotides are TGTGCCAGCAGCTGGGGGGCGGGAGTCGAGACCCAGTACTTC. Translating gives CASSWGAGVETQYF.

A few counts support this clonotype. The chain employs TRBV6-5 and TRBJ2-7, with D perhaps TRBD1 (5 bases). CDR1 MNHEY and CDR2 SVGAGI come from the germline V gene. The CDR3 has 14 amino acids. V was cut by 6 bases and J by 2 bases, with 14 bases left in between. The CDR3 sequence: CASRKQVLTYEQYV. DNA of the CDR3: TGTGCCAGCAGGAAACAGGTTCTGACCTACGAGCAGTACGTC.

J is TRBJ1-5 and V is TRBV7-2; tentative D call: TRBD1 (5 bases). V was clipped by 5 bases and J by 9 bases, with 14 bases between them. Germline lookup yields CDR1 SGHTA and CDR2 FQGNSA. This CDR3 is 13 amino acids long. The CDR3 protein is CASSPDSPRPQHF. Here the CDR3 DNA reads TGTGCCAGCAGCCCCGACAGTCCCAGGCCCCAGCATTTT.

The V call is TRBV28, the J call TRBJ1-2, with D uncertain. Deletions cut 10 bases from V and 2 bases from J, with 11 bases between. CDR1 and CDR2 from the germline V gene are MDHEN and SYDVKM. The length of the CDR3 is 12 residues. This chain's CDR3 is CATSSPNYGYTF. The CDR3 DNA sequence: TGTGCCACTTCATCGCCCAACTATGGCTACACCTTC.

The gene calls are TRBV5-1 and TRBJ2-2; unclear D gene. The germline CDR1 and CDR2 sequences are SGHRS and YFSETQ. The CDR3 runs to 14 residues. V was shortened by 7 bases and J by 0 bases, with 10 bases between the two germline ends. The CDR3 spells CASGETPNTGELFF. The DNA of the CDR3 is TGCGCCAGCGGAGAGACTCCGAACACCGGGGAGCTGTTTTTT.

This clonotype was seen more than once but under ten times. The chain couples TRBV4-1 to TRBJ1-2, with D hard to call. V was clipped by 4 bases and J by 7 bases, with 19 bases between them. The germline gives CDR1 MGHRA, CDR2 YSYEKL. CDR3 length equals 15 residues. The CDR3 loop reads CASSPYQGVAGGYTF. DNA for the CDR3: TGCGCCAGCAGCCCCTACCAAGGAGTAGCCGGTGGCTACACCTTC.

This clonotype was recorded many times. V gene TRBV20-1 combines with J gene TRBJ2-3; 9 bases are shared with TRBD2. The CDR3 runs to 17 residues. V shed 4 bases, J shed 4 bases, and the junction held 15 bases outside the gene matches. The germline V gene encodes CDR1 DFQATT and CDR2 SNEGSKA (reference sequence). The CDR3 nucleotides are TGCAGTGCTAAGCCCCCCGGGGGGACTAGCTTGCCAGATACGCAGTATTTT. Its protein is CSAKPPGGTSLPDTQYF.

This clonotype was counted between two and nine times. The V and J genes are TRBV18 and TRBJ2-7; no clear D gene. The length of the CDR3 is 15 residues. Germline CDR1 reads KGHSH; CDR2 reads LQKENI. The ends were cut back, 4 bases at V and 6 bases at J, with 19 bases in the middle. CDR3 nucleotide sequence: TGTGCCAGCTCACTTGGTCCTTCCCCTGGGTTCGAGCAGTACTTC. Translated: CASSLGPSPGFEQYF.

A few counts support this clonotype. The DNA is left out, because the CDR3 cannot be placed on it with certainty; the CDR3 is given as TCRdb lists it. J is TRBJ1-1 and V is TRBV7-5; no check of the table's D call, TRBD1, against the DNA was made. TRBV7-5 is classified as a pseudogene. With termini counted, the CDR3 has 19 amino acids. The CDR3 here is CISVPEAARDRDRDTEAFF.

This clonotype was observed a handful of times. The chain employs TRBV3-1 and TRBJ2-7; TRBD1 agrees at 11 bases. The CDR3 is 14 residues long. Trimming at V came to 10 bases and at J to 6 bases, leaving 11 bases not matched to a gene. CDR1 and CDR2 (germline): LGHDT, YNNKEL (reference sequence). This chain's CDR3 is CATSLRDRGAEQYF. CDR3 DNA sequence: TGTGCCACCTCCCTCCGGGACAGGGGGGCCGAGCAGTACTTC.

This chain connects TRBV6-5 to TRBJ2-1; a weak D match, TRBD2 (7 bases). CDR1 is MNHEY and CDR2 is SVGAGI in the germline V gene. V was trimmed by 7 bases and J by 5 bases, leaving 21 bases between them. This CDR3 has 16 residues. The CDR3 loop reads CASTPGGLPSHNEQFF. The CDR3 nucleotides are TGTGCCAGCACCCCCGGGGGGCTCCCTTCCCACAATGAGCAGTTCTTC.

The rearrangement links TRBV7-9 to TRBJ2-1; weak D call: TRBD2 (7 bases). The CDR3 runs to 14 residues. Germline V gives CDR1 SEHNR, CDR2 FQNEAQ (reference sequence). V lost 4 bases, J lost 9 bases, and 16 bases lay in between. The CDR3 sequence is CASSWGGEGSEQFF. CDR3 bases: TGTGCCAGCAGCTGGGGGGGCGAGGGCAGTGAGCAGTTCTTC.

V usage is TRBV7-3 and J usage is TRBJ2-4; D is unresolved. Germline V gives CDR1 SGHTA, CDR2 FQGTGA. Trimming shortened V by 6 bases and J by 0 bases, and 9 bases separated the two germline ends. The CDR3 runs to 14 residues. In nucleotides, the CDR3 is TGTGCCAGCAGGACCGGCATAGCCAAAAACATTCAGTACTTC. This gives the protein CASRTGIAKNIQYF.

The chain links TRBV5-1 to TRBJ2-1; no definite D call. Germline CDR1 reads SGHRS; CDR2 reads YFSETQ. V lost 0 bases to trimming and J lost 5 bases, with 12 bases between them. The CDR3 spans 15 residues. In DNA form, the CDR3 reads TGCGCCAGCAGCTTGGATGGGCACCCCAACAATGAGCAGTTCTTC. Amino acids: CASSLDGHPNNEQFF.

This chain connects TRBV7-6 to TRBJ2-5; D is undetermined. CDR3 length: 13 amino acids. With 1 base removed from V and 8 bases from J, the gap between germline ends came to 11 bases. Germline V gene lookup returns CDR1 SGHVS and CDR2 FNYEAQ. CDR3 residues: CASSLGRYDTQYF. The CDR3 nucleotides are TGTGCCAGCAGCTTAGGCAGATATGACACCCAGTACTTC. Looking up the rest from reference TRBV7-6 and TRBJ2-5 gives the full variable domain: GAGVSQSPRYKVTKRGQDVALRCDPISGHVSLYWYRQALGQGPEFLTYFNYEAQQDKSGLPNDRFSAERPEGSISTLTIQRTEQRDSAMYRCASSLGRYDTQYFGPGTRLLVL.

The gene calls are TRBV28 and TRBJ2-3; 11 nucleotides line up with TRBD1. Trimming at V came to 1 base and at J to 11 bases, leaving 11 bases not matched to a gene. Germline CDR1 and CDR2: MDHEN and SYDVKM. This CDR3 spans 16 amino acids. Written as DNA, the CDR3 is TGTGCCAGCAGTTTATTCGGGACAGGGGGGGGTATTGGGCAGTATTTT. It is translated as CASSLFGTGGGIGQYF.

The table lists this clonotype with many counts. This sequence joins TRBV7-3 and TRBJ1-6; 7 bases are shared with TRBD1. This CDR3 comprises 14 residues. CDR1 is SGHTA, CDR2 FQGTGA, per germline. J lost 7 bases, V lost 2 bases, and 2 bases had no gene match. CDR3 protein: CASSLAGGNSPLHF. The CDR3 nucleotides are TGTGCCAGCAGCTTAGCAGGGGGGAATTCACCCCTCCACTTT.

The chain couples TRBV25-1 to TRBJ1-1, with a tentative D call TRBD1 (5 bases). Looked up from germline, CDR1 is MGHDK and CDR2 is SYGVNS. Between the trimmed V and J ends, which lost 1 base and 2 bases, there was a span of 17 bases. CDR3 size: 17 residues. The chain's CDR3 is CASSESAAGWGNTEAFF. CDR3 coding DNA: TGTGCCAGCAGTGAATCGGCGGCGGGTTGGGGCAACACTGAAGCTTTCTTT.

This chain connects TRBV4-1 to TRBJ1-5; TRBD1 is a possible D gene (5 bases). Germline CDR1 MGHRA, CDR2 YSYEKL. This CDR3 region has 15 residues. V was cut by 0 bases and J by 5 bases, with 11 bases left in between. CDR3 protein: CASSQETGPHQPQHF. The CDR3 region has the DNA TGCGCCAGCAGCCAAGAAACAGGTCCACATCAGCCCCAGCATTTT.

The chain joins TRBV5-1 to TRBJ1-2; D uncertain. The CDR3 is 13 amino acids. Germline-derived CDR1 and CDR2 are SGHRS and YFSETQ. Trimming pared 4 bases from V and 5 bases from J, leaving 12 bases between. CDR3 in DNA: TGCGCCAGCAGCCATGGGTTGGGGTATGGCTACACCTTC. Protein: CASSHGLGYGYTF.

This chain connects TRBV3-1 to TRBJ2-5; TRBD1 or TRBD2 may be the D gene (6 bases each). CDR1 is LGHDT and CDR2 is YNNKEL in the germline V gene (reference sequence). V was cut by 4 bases and J by 5 bases, with 14 bases left in between. The CDR3 has 14 amino acids. The CDR3 DNA is TGTGCCAGCAGCCTAAACAGGGACTTGGAGACCCAGTACTTC. It is translated as CASSLNRDLETQYF.